Listed below are T cell receptor beta chains from one sample, sequenced in a study of T-cell memory formation after mild COVID-19. TCRdb itself ran the 5' RACE reads through MiXCR, one entry per CDR3 protein. This table holds 90,000 to 120,000 distinct CDR3 sequences, around an eighth found once. The specimen sequenced was PBMCs or a T cell subset sorted from them (not recorded which). The receptors come from a man younger than 30 who had mild COVID-19 (a few samples of this study predate the infection). Cell type and time point are not known. Each CDR3 is given with its conserved first and last residue. The order of the fields is J gene, clone size, V gene, D gene, CDR3 protein, CDR3 DNA. D genes are given only for firm matches. The listing skips clone size in some rows; elsewhere it reads once, few, many or a size class.

>TRBJ2-5|many|TRBV29-1|TRBD2
CSAQGGIQETQYF
TGCAGCGCCCAGGGAGGGATCCAAGAGACCCAGTACTTC
>TRBJ2-1|many|TRBV3-1|-
CASSQAWRQFF
TGTGCCAGCAGCCAAGCATGGCGGCAGTTCTTC
>TRBJ1-2|few|TRBV7-9|-
CASSLESGSGYTF
TGTGCCAGCAGCTTAGAATCCGGCTCTGGCTACACCTTC
>TRBJ1-5|-|TRBV6-5|-
CASSLAGRSQPQHF
TGTGCCAGCAGTTTGGCAGGGAGGTCTCAGCCCCAGCATTTT
>TRBJ1-1|-|TRBV7-2|-
CASSWSASGLETEVFF
TGTGCCAGCAGCTGGAGTGCGTCGGGACTAGAGACTGAAGTTTTCTTT
>TRBJ2-5|few|TRBV6-5|TRBD2
CASSYLAGGGETQYF
TGTGCCAGCAGTTACCTAGCGGGGGGCGGGGAGACCCAGTACTTC
>TRBJ2-2|-|TRBV24-1|-
CATSDYLQNTGELFF
TGTGCCACCAGTGATTACTTGCAGAACACCGGGGAGCTGTTTTTT
>TRBJ2-6|-|TRBV29-1|-
CSVVGPEAGSYGANVLTF
TGCAGCGTTGTGGGCCCCGAAGCAGGGTCATACGGGGCCAACGTCCTGACTTTC
>TRBJ2-7|many|TRBV27|TRBD1
CASSFSTGWHEQYF
TGTGCCAGCAGTTTTTCGACAGGGTGGCACGAGCAGTACTTC
>TRBJ1-1|few|TRBV3-1|-
CASSQVANRQNTEAFF
TGTGCCAGCAGCCAAGTTGCCAACAGACAGAACACTGAAGCTTTCTTT
>TRBJ2-7|-|TRBV4-1|TRBD2
CASSQARRGGYEQYF
TGCGCCAGCAGCCAGGCCCGTCGGGGGGGCTACGAGCAGTACTTC
>TRBJ1-2|few|TRBV6-1|-
CASSEQGGAVWYGYGYTF
TGTGCCAGCAGTGAACAAGGGGGGGCCGTGTGGTATGGATATGGCTACACCTTC